The rows below give T cell receptor beta chains drawn from one sample of a study of blood T cell repertoires in COVID-19. The table came from immunoSEQ multiplex PCR; TCRdb's copy has only in-frame clones and leaves some out. This table holds 150,000 to 200,000 clones, over 70% found once. Sequenced material: PBMCs or T cells enriched from blood (not recorded which). The receptors originated from a man in his fifties or sixties who had recovered from COVID-19. Each CDR3 is given with its conserved first and last residue. The order of the fields is clone size, V gene, J gene, D gene, CDR3 DNA, CDR3 protein. D genes are given only for firm matches. The size of a clone is reported for some rows only, either as once, few or many, or as a class for expanded clones.

>NA|TRBV7-9|TRBJ1-6|TRBD1
TGTGCCAGCAGCCCGGGACAGGGAGATTCACCCCTCCACTTT
CASSPGQGDSPLHF
>NA|TRBV20-1|TRBJ2-5|NA
TGCAGTGCCCAGGCGCAGACCCAGTACTTC
CSAQAQTQYF
>NA|TRBV21-1|TRBJ1-6|NA
TGTGCCAGCAGCAAAGCCGCGGGGTTGGCCAGGGGGAATTCACCCCTCCACTTT
CASSKAAGLARGNSPLHF
>NA|TRBV5-1|TRBJ2-1|NA
TGCGCCAGCAGCTTGTCTCCAGGGAGGACCTACAATGAGCAGTTCTTC
CASSLSPGRTYNEQFF
>NA|TRBV7-3|TRBJ1-6|NA
TGTGCCTCCGGAATTGGGGCTAATTCACCCCTCCACTTT
CASGIGANSPLHF
>NA|TRBV6-5|TRBJ1-6|NA
TGTGCCAGCAGTTACTCAGACACAGACTATAATTCACCCCTCCACTTT
CASSYSDTDYNSPLHF
>once|TRBV7-9|TRBJ1-2|NA
TGTGCCAGCCGGGGGGCCCCGGAAAGCTACACCTTC
CASRGAPESYTF
>NA|TRBV10-2|TRBJ1-1|NA
TGCGCCAGCAGTGAGATAGGGGTGGCGAACACTGAAGCTTTCTTT
CASSEIGVANTEAFF
>NA|TRBV5-4|TRBJ1-6|TRBD1
TGTGCCAGCGGGCGAACGACGGGACAGGGGAATTCACCCCTCCACTTT
CASGRTTGQGNSPLHF
>NA|TRBV5-4|TRBJ2-4|TRBD2
TGTGCCAGCAGCCCGGGAGGGCCGGTACTAGCCAAAAACATTCAGTACTTC
CASSPGGPVLAKNIQYF
>few|TRBV15|TRBJ1-4|NA
TGTGCCACCAGCAGAGCGGTGTTGGCTAATGAAAAACTGTTTTTT
CATSRAVLANEKLFF
>NA|TRBV24-1|TRBJ2-1|NA
TGTGCCACCAGTGATGGAGAAAATGAGCAGTTCTTC
CATSDGENEQFF
>NA|TRBV28|TRBJ1-6|TRBD1
TGTGCCAGCAAGGCGTGGGGACAGCCCAATTCACCCCTCCACTTT
CASKAWGQPNSPLHF
>NA|TRBV6-5|TRBJ2-5|NA
TGTGCCAGCAGGTTCCAGGGTGAGACCCAGTACTTC
CASRFQGETQYF
>NA|TRBV7-3|TRBJ1-1|NA
TGTGCCAGCAGCTACGGACAAATCGCGAACACTGAAGCTTTCTTT
CASSYGQIANTEAFF
>NA|TRBV18|TRBJ2-5|NA
TGTGCCAGCTCACCAACTACTTTTACCCGCGTGAGTTGGACCCAGTACTTC
CASSPTTFTRVSWTQYF
>NA|TRBV7-9|TRBJ2-4|NA
TGTGCCAGCAGCCGCGACCGGCGTGAACGGGACATTCAGTACTTC
CASSRDRRERDIQYF
>NA|TRBV30|TRBJ1-2|NA
TGTGCCTGGAGAGCAACAAGCCAGGGTAGAGCGAATGGCTACACCTTC
CAWRATSQGRANGYTF
>NA|TRBV28|TRBJ2-2|TRBD1
TGTGCCAGCAGAGACAGGGGGCGTAACACCGGGGAGCTGTTTTTT
CASRDRGRNTGELFF
>NA|TRBV6-1|TRBJ1-1|NA
TGTGCCAGCAGCCCGGGGACATGGGCTTTCTTT
CASSPGTWAFF
>NA|TRBV7-9|TRBJ2-1|NA
TGTGCCAGCAGCTTAGAAGCAGGCCGAGGGAACAATGAGCAGTTCTTC
CASSLEAGRGNNEQFF
>NA|TRBV28|TRBJ1-5|NA
TGTGCCAGCAGTGCTACAGGGTTCTCCCAGCCCCAGCATTTT
CASSATGFSQPQHF
>NA|TRBV23-1|TRBJ2-2|NA
TGCGCCAGCAGTGAGCCCAAACCCACCGGGGAGCTGTTTTTT
CASSEPKPTGELFF
>NA|TRBV28|TRBJ2-7|TRBD2
TGTGCCAGCAGTTTCCCCGGACTAGCGGGAGTCTACGAGCAGTACTTC
CASSFPGLAGVYEQYF
>NA|TRBV23-1|TRBJ1-6|TRBD1
TGCGCCAGCAGCAGAGGACAGGGGTGTACGCCCCTCCACTTT
CASSRGQGCTPLHF
>few|TRBV5-8|TRBJ2-3|TRBD2
TGTGCCAGCAGCTTGTTCGGGGGGAGCACAGATACGCAGTATTTT
CASSLFGGSTDTQYF
>NA|TRBV3-1/TRBV3-2|TRBJ1-1|NA
TGTGCCAGCAGCCAATTTGGGGCGGGGCGTGAAGCTTTCTTT
CASSQFGAGREAFF
>NA|TRBV7-9|TRBJ2-3|NA
TGTGCCAGCAGCTTAGATTCGCGGAAAGATACGCAGTATTTT
CASSLDSRKDTQYF
>NA|TRBV28|TRBJ2-7|NA
TGTGCCAGCGGCGGACAGTTCTCCTACGAGCAGTACTTC
CASGGQFSYEQYF
>NA|TRBV19|TRBJ2-3|TRBD2
TGTGCCAGTAGTCGACTAGCGGGAGCGGGCACAGATACGCAGTATTTT
CASSRLAGAGTDTQYF
>few|TRBV5-1|TRBJ2-7|NA
TGCGCCAGCAGCTACTCGGGCAGGGACTACGAGCAGTACTTC
CASSYSGRDYEQYF
>NA|TRBV6-5|TRBJ2-1|TRBD2
TGTGCCAGCAGTAGGGCTAGCGGGGCGAATGAGCAGTTCTTC
CASSRASGANEQFF
>NA|TRBV7-6|TRBJ1-3|TRBD1
TGTGCCAGCAGCCTGGGGACAGGGGGAGGAAACACCATATATTTT
CASSLGTGGGNTIYF
>NA|TRBV9|TRBJ2-3|TRBD2
TGTGCCAGCAGCGTAGCGGGTAGCGGGGGGGCCTTCGATACGCAGTATTTT
CASSVAGSGGAFDTQYF
>NA|TRBV6-4|TRBJ2-1|TRBD1
TGTGCCAGCAGCCTACAGGGGTTCGGGGATGAGCAGTTCTTC
CASSLQGFGDEQFF
>NA|TRBV9|TRBJ1-1|TRBD1
TGTGCCAGCAACAGGGGGGACATGAACACTGAAGCTTTCTTT
CASNRGDMNTEAFF
>few|TRBV3-1/TRBV3-2|TRBJ1-3|NA
TGTGCCAGCAGCCAACCCCCGTTGGGGGGCTCTGGAAACACCATATATTTT
CASSQPPLGGSGNTIYF
>NA|TRBV18|TRBJ1-6|NA
TGTGCCAGCTCAACGGACAGTTCAGATTCACCCCTCCACTTT
CASSTDSSDSPLHF
>few|TRBV12-3/TRBV12-4|TRBJ1-1|NA
TGTGCCAGCAGCCTGACAGAAGAAGCTTTCTTT
CASSLTEEAFF